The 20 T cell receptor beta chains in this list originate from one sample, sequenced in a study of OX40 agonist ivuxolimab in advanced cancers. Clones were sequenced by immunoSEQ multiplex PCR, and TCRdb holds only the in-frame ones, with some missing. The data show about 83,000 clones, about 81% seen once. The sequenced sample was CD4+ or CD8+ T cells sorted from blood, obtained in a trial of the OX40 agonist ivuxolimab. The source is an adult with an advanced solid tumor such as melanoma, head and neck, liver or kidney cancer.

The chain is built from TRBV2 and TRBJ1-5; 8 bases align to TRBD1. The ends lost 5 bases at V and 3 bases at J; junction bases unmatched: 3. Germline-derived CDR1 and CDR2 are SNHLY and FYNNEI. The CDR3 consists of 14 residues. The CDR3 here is CASSRQGNNQPQHF. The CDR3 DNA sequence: TGTGCCAGCAGTCGACAGGGGAACAATCAGCCCCAGCATTTT.

Written as DNA, the CDR3 is TGTGCCAGTAGTATACAAGGCGGCAGGCGGCAGTACGAGCAGTACTTC. This gives the protein CASSIQGGRRQYEQYF. The chain combines TRBV19 with TRBJ2-7, with no clear D. Germline V gene sequence: CDR1 LNHDA, CDR2 SQIVND (reference sequence). V was pared by 2 bases and J by 4 bases, with 18 bases between. CDR3 size: 16 residues.

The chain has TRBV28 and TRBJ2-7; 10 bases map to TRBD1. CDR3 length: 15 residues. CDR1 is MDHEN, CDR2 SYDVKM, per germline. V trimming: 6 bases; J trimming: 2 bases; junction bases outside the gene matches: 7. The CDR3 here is CASSLGTGVPYEQYF. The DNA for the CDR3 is TGTGCCAGCAGCCTCGGGACAGGGGTTCCCTACGAGCAGTACTTC.

The CDR3 sequence is CAIRGSRSSYEQYF. The CDR3 coding sequence is TGTGCCATCAGGGGGTCCCGCAGTTCCTACGAGCAGTACTTC. This chain links TRBV10-3 with TRBJ2-7; D gene unclear. CDR1 and CDR2 from the germline V gene are ENHRY and SYGVKD. V gave up 6 bases and J gave up 1 base, with 13 bases separating them. The CDR3 consists of 14 residues.

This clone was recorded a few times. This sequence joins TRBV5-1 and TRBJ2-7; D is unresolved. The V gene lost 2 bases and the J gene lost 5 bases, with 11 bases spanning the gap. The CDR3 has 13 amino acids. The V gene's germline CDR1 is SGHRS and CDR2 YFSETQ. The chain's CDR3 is CASSFGRSDEQYF. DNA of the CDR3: TGCGCCAGCAGCTTCGGAAGGAGCGACGAGCAGTACTTC.

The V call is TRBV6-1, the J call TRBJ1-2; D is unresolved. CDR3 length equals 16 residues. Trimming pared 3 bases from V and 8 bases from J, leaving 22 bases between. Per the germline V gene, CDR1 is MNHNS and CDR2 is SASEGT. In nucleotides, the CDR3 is TGTGCCAGCAGTGACCATCGGGGTGCAAGAGGACGGGGCTACACCTTC. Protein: CASSDHRGARGRGYTF.

CDR3 coding DNA: TGTGCCATCTCAATAGGATTTGAAGCTTTCTTT. This codes for CAISIGFEAFF. The chain uses TRBV10-3 and TRBJ1-1; D uncertain. V was clipped by 8 bases and J by 7 bases, with 11 bases between them. From germline, CDR1 is ENHRY and CDR2 SYGVKD. This CDR3 has 11 amino acids.

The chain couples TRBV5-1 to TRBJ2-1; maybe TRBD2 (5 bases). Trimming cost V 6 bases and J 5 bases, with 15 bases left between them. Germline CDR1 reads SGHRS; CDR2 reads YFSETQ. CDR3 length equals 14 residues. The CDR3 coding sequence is TGCGCCAGCAACCAACTCGGAGGAGACAATGAGCAGTTCTTC. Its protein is CASNQLGGDNEQFF.

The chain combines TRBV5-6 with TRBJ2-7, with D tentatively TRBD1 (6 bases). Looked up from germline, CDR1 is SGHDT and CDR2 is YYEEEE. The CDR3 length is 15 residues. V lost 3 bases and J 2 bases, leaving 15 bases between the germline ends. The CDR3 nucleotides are TGTGCCAGCAGCTACTACCGGGACAACACCTACGAGCAGTACTTC. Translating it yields CASSYYRDNTYEQYF.

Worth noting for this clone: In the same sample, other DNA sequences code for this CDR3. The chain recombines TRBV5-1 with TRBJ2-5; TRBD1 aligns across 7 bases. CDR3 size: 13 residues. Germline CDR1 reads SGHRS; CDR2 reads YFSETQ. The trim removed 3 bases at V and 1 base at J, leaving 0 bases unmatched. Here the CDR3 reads CASSWDSQETQYF. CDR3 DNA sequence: TGCGCCAGCAGCTGGGACAGCCAAGAGACCCAGTACTTC.

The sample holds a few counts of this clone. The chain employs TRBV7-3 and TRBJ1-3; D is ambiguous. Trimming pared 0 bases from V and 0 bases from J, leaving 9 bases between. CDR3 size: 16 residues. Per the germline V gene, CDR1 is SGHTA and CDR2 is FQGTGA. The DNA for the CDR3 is TGTGCCAGCAGCTTAACGGGCGGCAGCTCTGGAAACACCATATATTTT. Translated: CASSLTGGSSGNTIYF.

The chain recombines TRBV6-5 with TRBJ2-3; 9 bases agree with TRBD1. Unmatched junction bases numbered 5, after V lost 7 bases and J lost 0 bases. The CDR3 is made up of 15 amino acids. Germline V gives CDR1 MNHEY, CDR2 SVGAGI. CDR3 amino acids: CASNIGQGSTDTQYF. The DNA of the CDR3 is TGTGCCAGCAACATCGGACAGGGGAGCACAGATACGCAGTATTTT.

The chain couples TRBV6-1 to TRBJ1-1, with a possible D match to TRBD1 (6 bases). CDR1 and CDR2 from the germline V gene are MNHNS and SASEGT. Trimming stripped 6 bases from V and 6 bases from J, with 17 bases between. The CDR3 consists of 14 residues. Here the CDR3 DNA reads TGTGCCAGCAGCCCTAACAGGGATCGGGCTGAAGCTTTCTTT. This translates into CASSPNRDRAEAFF.

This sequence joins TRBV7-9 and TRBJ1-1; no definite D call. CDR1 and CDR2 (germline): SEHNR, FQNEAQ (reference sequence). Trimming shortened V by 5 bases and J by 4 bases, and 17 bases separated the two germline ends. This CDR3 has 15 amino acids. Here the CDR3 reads CASSPQEGVFTEAFF. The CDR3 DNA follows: TGTGCCAGCAGCCCCCAGGAGGGTGTATTCACTGAAGCTTTCTTT.

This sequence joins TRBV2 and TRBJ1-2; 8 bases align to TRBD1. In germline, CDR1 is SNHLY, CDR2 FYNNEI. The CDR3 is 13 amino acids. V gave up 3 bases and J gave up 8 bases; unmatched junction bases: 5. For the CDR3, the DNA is TGTGCCAGCAGTGACAGGGGGCAAGGAGGCTACACCTTC. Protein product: CASSDRGQGGYTF.

CDR3 region: CAWSPGGTSDYGYTF. The CDR3, as DNA: TGTGCCTGGAGTCCCGGCGGCACATCTGACTATGGCTACACCTTC. The chain recombines TRBV30 with TRBJ1-2; no definite D call. Deletions cut 2 bases from V and 3 bases from J, with 16 bases between. Germline V gene data show CDR1 as GTSNPN and CDR2 as SVGIG (reference sequence). CDR3 size: 15 residues.

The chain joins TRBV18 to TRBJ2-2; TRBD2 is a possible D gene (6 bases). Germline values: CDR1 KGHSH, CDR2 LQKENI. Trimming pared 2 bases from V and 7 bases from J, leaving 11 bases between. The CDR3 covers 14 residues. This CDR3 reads CASSPASVNGELFF. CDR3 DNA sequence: TGTGCCAGCTCACCAGCTAGCGTAAACGGGGAGCTGTTTTTT.

DNA for the CDR3: TGTGCCAGCTCACCACCGGCAACAGGGAGAAATTCACCCCTCCACTTT. Translated, it gives CASSPPATGRNSPLHF. The chain joins TRBV18 to TRBJ1-6, with D possibly being TRBD1 (6 bases). This CDR3 is 16 amino acids long. The germline CDR1 and CDR2 sequences are KGHSH and LQKENI. Trimming left V 0 bases short and J 7 bases short, with 13 bases between.

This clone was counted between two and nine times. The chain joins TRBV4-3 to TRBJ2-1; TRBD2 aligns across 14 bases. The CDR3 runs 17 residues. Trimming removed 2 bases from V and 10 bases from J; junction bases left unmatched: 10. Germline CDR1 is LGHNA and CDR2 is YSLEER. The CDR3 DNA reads TGCGCCAGCAGCCAACAAACGGGACTAGCGGGGGTTGAAGAGCAGTTCTTC. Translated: CASSQQTGLAGVEEQFF.

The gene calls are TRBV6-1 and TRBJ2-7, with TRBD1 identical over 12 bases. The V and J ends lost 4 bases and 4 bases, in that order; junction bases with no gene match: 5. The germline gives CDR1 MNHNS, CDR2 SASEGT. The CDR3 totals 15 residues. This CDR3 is CASSVEGQGAYEQYF. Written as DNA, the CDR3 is TGTGCCAGCAGTGTGGAGGGACAGGGGGCTTACGAGCAGTACTTC.